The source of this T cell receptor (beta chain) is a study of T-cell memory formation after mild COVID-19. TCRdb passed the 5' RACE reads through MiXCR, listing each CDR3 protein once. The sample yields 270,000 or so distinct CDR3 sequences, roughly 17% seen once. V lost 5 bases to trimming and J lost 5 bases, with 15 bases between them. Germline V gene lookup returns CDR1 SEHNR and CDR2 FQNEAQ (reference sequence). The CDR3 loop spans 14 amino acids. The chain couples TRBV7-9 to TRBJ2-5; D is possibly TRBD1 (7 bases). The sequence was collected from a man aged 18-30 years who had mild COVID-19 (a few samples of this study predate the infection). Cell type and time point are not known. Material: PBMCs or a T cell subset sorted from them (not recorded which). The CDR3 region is CASSGATGRETQYF. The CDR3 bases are TGTGCCAGCAGCGGAGCGACAGGGAGGGAGACCCAGTACTTC. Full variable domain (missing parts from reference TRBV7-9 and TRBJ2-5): DTGVSQNPRHKITKRGQNVTFRCDPISEHNRLYWYRQTLGQGPEFLTYFQNEAQLEKSRLLSDRFSAERPKGSFSTLEIQRTEQGDSAMYLCASSGATGRETQYFGPGTRLLVL.